This TCR beta chain emerged from a study of blood T cell repertoires in COVID-19 (dated by TCRdb to about 2020). Turning to the overall study: Samples covering the acute and convalescent phases of COVID-19 were provided by collaborators in the United States, Italy and Spain. The prospective study material was composed of cDNA or gDNA derived from T cells, B-cell-depleted T cells, or PBMCs. Subjects who had been exposed to COVID-19, were actively infected with it, or had recovered from it provided the deeply sampled blood TCRbeta repertoires that made up the dataset. The repertoires were released in a freely available public database intended as a resource for research on the immune response to SARS-CoV-2. The samples were drawn from the first 160 participants of the ongoing ImmuneRACE study and from under 1,500 subjects provided by 6 global collaborators. Nearly every sample came with metadata listing a de-identified subject ID, COVID-19 status, age in years and sex. Where available, HLA class I and class II types were obtained from metadata supplied by the sample provider rather than from assay-based typing.

The research as a whole found: How much clinical and demographic metadata was included differed by source and by participant, and the metadata was provided uncurated.

A remark on this clone: It lacks a known antigen. Base qualities are missing; no much larger clone stands one base away.

Whole blood was collected in K2EDTA tubes by collaborating institutions according to the institutions' own protocols. Collaborator samples were shipped for TCRbeta analysis as frozen whole blood, isolated PBMCs, or DNA extracted from either sample type. From its cysteine to its phenylalanine, the CDR3 spans 13 amino acids. The read is trimmed to its CDR3 DNA, 39 bases read in frame from base 1. The junction carries 15 bases between V and J, which are trimmed by 8 bases and 7 bases respectively. The CDR1 and CDR2 encoded by the germline V gene (reference sequence) are MNHEY and SMNVEV. TCRbeta CDR3 regions were amplified from genomic DNA using the immunoSEQ Assay, a bias-controlled multiplex PCR. On the study's bioinformatics: Within the assay, amplification of reference gene primers was used to estimate how many nucleated cells each sample contained. To quantify the absolute abundance of each unique TCRbeta CDR3 rearrangement, sequence reads were collapsed and filtered. Productive Simpson clonality was computed per sample as the square root of Simpson's diversity index over productive rearrangements. The source is immuneACCESS, and TCRdb retained only in-frame sequences with V and J called. Part of the clones is not carried over; for the studies checked, unresolved V genes explain less than half of this, and the remainder is unexplained. That table supplies the V and J calls and clone size; D and trimming were determined from the DNA. Within this sample are some 90,000 clones, with roughly nine tenths of them counted one time only. Together, the top ten hold 8% to 9.5% of the sample.

The sequence links TRBV27 to TRBJ2-1; the D gene identity is not certain. The source of this sequence is a man aged 50-59 years with acute or convalescent COVID-19. The source material was peripheral blood. The nucleotide sequence reads as follows: TGTGCCAGCCGAAACAACTATGGGAATGAGCAGTTCTTC. It translates to CASRNNYGNEQFF.